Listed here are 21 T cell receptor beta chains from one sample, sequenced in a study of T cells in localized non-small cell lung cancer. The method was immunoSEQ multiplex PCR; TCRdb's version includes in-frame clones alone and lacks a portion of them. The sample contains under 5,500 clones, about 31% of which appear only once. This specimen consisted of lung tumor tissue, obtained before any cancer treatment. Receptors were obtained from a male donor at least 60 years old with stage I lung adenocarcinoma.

Written as DNA, the CDR3 is TGCAGCGTTCGACTAGCGGTCGGATACGAGCAGTACTTC. This codes for CSVRLAVGYEQYF. The rearrangement joins TRBV29-1 to TRBJ2-7; 9 nucleotides align to TRBD2. Germline CDR1 is SQVTM and CDR2 is ANQGSEA. This CDR3 has 13 residues. The V and J ends lost 5 bases and 4 bases, in that order; junction bases with no gene match: 6.

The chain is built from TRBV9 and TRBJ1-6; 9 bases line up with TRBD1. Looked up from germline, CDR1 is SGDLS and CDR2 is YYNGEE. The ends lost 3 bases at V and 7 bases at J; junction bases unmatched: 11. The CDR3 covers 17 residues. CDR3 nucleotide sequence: TGTGCCAGCAGCGCGGACCTTTGGACAGGGGACAATTCACCCCTCCACTTT. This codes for CASSADLWTGDNSPLHF.

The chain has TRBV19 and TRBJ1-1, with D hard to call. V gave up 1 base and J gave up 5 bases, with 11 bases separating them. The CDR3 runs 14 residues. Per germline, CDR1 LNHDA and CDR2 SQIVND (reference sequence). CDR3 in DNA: TGTGCCAGTAGTATAGGGAGGGCTGATACTGAAGCTTTCTTT. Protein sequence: CASSIGRADTEAFF.

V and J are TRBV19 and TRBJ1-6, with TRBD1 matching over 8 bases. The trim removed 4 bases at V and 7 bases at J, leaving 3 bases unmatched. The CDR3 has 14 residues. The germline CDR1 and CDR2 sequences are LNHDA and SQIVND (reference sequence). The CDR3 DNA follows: TGTGCCAGTAGTACGGGACAGGACAATTCACCCCTCCACTTT. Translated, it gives CASSTGQDNSPLHF. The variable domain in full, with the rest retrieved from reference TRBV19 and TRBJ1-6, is DGGITQSPKYLFRKEGQNVTLSCEQNLNHDAMYWYRQDPGQGLRLIYYSQIVNDFQKGDIAEGYSVSREKKESFPLTVTSAQKNPTAFYLCASSTGQDNSPLHFGNGTRLTVT.

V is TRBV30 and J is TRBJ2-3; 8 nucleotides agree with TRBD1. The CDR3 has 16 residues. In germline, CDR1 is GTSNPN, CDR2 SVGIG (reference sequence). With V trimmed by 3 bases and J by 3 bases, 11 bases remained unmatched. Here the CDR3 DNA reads TGTGCCTGGAGCCCTACAGGGGGATCATGGACAGATACGCAGTATTTT. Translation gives CAWSPTGGSWTDTQYF.

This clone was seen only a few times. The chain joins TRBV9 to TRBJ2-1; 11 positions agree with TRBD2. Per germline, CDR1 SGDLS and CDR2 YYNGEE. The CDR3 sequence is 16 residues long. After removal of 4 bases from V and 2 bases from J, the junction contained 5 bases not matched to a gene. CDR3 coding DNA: TGTGCCAGCAGCACAAGACTAGCGGGGACCTACAATGAGCAGTTCTTC. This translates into CASSTRLAGTYNEQFF.

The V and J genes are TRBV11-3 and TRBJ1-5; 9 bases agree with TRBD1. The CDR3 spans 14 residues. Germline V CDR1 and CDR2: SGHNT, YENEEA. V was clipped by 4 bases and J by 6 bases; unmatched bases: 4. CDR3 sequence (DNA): TGTGCCAGCAGCTCGGGACAGGGAGCTCAGCCCCAGCATTTT. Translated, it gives CASSSGQGAQPQHF.

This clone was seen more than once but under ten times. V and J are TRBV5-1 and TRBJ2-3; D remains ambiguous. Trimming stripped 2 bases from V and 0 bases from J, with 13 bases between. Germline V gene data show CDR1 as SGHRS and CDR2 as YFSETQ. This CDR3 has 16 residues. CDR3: CASSLNGRKSTDTQYF. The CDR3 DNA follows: TGCGCCAGCAGCTTAAACGGACGTAAAAGCACAGATACGCAGTATTTT.

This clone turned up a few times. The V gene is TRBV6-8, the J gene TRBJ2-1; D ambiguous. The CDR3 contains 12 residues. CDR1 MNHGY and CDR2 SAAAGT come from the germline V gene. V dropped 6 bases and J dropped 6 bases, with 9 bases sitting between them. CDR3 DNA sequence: TGTGCCAGCAGACGAGAGGCCAATGAGCAGTTCTTC. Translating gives CASRREANEQFF.

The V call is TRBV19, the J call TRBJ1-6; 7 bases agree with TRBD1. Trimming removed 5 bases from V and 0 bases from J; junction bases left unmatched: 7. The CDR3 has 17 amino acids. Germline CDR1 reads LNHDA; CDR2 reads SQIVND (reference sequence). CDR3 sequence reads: CASSSGQSRSYNSPLHF. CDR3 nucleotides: TGTGCCAGTAGTTCGGGACAGAGCCGCTCCTATAATTCACCCCTCCACTTT. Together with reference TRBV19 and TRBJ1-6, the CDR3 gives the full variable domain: DGGITQSPKYLFRKEGQNVTLSCEQNLNHDAMYWYRQDPGQGLRLIYYSQIVNDFQKGDIAEGYSVSREKKESFPLTVTSAQKNPTAFYLCASSSGQSRSYNSPLHFGNGTRLTVT.

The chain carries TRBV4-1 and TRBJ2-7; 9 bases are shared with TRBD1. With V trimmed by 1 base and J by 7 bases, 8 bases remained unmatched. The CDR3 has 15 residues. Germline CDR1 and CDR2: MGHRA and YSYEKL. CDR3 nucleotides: TGCGCCAGCAGCCAAGCCAACAGGGGGCGAGATGAGCAGTACTTC. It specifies CASSQANRGRDEQYF.

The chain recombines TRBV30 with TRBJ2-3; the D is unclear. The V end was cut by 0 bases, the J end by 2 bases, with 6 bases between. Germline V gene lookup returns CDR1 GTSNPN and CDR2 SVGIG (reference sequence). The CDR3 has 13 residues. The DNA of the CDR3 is TGTGCCTGGAGTGTAGGCACCACAGATACGCAGTATTTT. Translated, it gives CAWSVGTTDTQYF.

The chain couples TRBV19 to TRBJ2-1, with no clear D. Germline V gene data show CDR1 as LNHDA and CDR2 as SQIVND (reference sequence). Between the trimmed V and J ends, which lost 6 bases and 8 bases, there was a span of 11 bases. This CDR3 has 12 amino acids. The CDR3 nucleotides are TGTGCCAGTAGAAAGGGTCGATATGAGCAGTTCTTC. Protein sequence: CASRKGRYEQFF. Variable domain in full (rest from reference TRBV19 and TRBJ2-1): DGGITQSPKYLFRKEGQNVTLSCEQNLNHDAMYWYRQDPGQGLRLIYYSQIVNDFQKGDIAEGYSVSREKKESFPLTVTSAQKNPTAFYLCASRKGRYEQFFGPGTRLTVL.

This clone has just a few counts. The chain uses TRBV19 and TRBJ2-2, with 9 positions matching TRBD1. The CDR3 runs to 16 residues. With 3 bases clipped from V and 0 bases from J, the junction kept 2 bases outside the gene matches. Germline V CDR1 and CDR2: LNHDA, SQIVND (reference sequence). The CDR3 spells CASSIGTGSNTGELFF. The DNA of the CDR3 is TGTGCCAGTAGTATTGGGACAGGGTCGAACACCGGGGAGCTGTTTTTT.

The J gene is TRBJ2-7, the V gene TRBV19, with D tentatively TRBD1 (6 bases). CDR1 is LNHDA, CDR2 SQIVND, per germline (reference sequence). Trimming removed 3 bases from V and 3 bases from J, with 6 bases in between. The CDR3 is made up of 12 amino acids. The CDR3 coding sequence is TGTGCCAGTAGTATGGACAGCTACGAGCAGTACTTC. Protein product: CASSMDSYEQYF.

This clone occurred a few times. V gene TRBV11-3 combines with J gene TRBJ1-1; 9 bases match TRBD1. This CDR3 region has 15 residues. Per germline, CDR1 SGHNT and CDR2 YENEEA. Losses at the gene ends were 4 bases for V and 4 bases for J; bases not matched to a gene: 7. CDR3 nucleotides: TGTGCCAGCAGCTCCGGGACAGGGCGGAGCACTGAAGCTTTCTTT. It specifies CASSSGTGRSTEAFF.

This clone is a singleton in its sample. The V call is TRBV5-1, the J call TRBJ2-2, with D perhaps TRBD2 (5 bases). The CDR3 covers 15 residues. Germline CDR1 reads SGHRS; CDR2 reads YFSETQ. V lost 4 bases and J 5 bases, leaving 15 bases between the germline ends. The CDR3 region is CASSATISGTGELFF. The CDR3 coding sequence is TGCGCCAGCAGCGCGACTATCTCCGGTACCGGGGAGCTGTTTTTT.

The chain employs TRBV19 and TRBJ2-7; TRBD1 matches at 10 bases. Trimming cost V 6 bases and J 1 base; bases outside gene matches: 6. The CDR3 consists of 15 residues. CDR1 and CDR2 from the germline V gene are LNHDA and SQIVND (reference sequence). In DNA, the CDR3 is TGTGCCAGTAGCACGGACAGGGGGTCGTCCTACGAGCAGTACTTC. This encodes CASSTDRGSSYEQYF.

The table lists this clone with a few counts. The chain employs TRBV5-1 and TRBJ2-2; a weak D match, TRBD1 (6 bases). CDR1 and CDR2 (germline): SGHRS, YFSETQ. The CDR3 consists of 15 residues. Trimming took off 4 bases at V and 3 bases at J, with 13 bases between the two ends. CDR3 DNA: TGCGCCAGCAGCCGGACAGCCGGGGACACCGGGGAGCTGTTTTTT. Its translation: CASSRTAGDTGELFF. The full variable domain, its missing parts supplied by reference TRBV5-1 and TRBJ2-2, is KAGVTQTPRYLIKTRGQQVTLSCSPISGHRSVSWYQQTPGQGLQFLFEYFSETQRNKGNFPGRFSGRQFSNSRSEMNVSTLELGDSALYLCASSRTAGDTGELFFGEGSRLTVL.

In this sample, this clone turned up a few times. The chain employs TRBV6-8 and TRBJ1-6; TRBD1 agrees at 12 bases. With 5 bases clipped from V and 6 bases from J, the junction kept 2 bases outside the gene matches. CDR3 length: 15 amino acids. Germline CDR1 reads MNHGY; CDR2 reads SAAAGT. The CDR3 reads CASSPGQGANSPLHF. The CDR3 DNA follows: TGTGCCAGCAGTCCGGGACAGGGGGCTAATTCACCCCTCCACTTT.

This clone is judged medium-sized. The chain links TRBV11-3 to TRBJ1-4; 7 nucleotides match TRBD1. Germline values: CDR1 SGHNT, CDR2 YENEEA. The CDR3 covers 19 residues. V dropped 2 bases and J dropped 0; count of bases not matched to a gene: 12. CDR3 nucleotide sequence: TGTGCCAGCAGCTTACGTAGCGGGACAGCCTCTCCAACTAATGAAAAACTGTTTTTT. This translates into CASSLRSGTASPTNEKLFF.